A single sample is the source of the 7 T cell receptor beta chains below, sequenced in a study of T-cell memory formation after mild COVID-19. MiXCR, run by TCRdb on the 5' RACE reads, gives a single entry per CDR3 protein. The table has 400,000 to 450,000 distinct CDR3 sequences, roughly 18% seen once. The sample comprised PBMCs or a T cell subset sorted from them (not recorded which). The receptors were gathered from a man aged 18 to 35 who had mild COVID-19 (a few samples of this study predate the infection). Cell type and time point are not known.

This clonotype was picked up a small number of times. The V gene is TRBV20-1, the J gene TRBJ2-7; 8 bases fit TRBD1. The CDR3 runs to 11 residues. Germline CDR1 DFQATT, CDR2 SNEGSKA (reference sequence). With V trimmed by 6 bases and J by 6 bases, 4 bases remained unmatched. The CDR3: CSATDRAEQYF. In nucleotides, the CDR3 is TGCAGTGCAACGGACAGGGCCGAGCAGTACTTC.

This chain links TRBV5-1 with TRBJ1-6, with 8 bases matching TRBD1. V shed 4 bases, J shed 9 bases, and the junction held 6 bases outside the gene matches. Germline CDR1 is SGHRS and CDR2 is YFSETQ. This CDR3 has 14 residues. DNA of the CDR3: TGCGCCAGCAGCACCGGCAGGGGGCCTTCACCCCTCCACTTT. Its translation: CASSTGRGPSPLHF.

The chain recombines TRBV20-1 with TRBJ2-7; D possibly uses TRBD1 or TRBD2 (5 bases each). Germline V gene sequence: CDR1 DFQATT, CDR2 SNEGSKA (reference sequence). This CDR3 spans 15 amino acids. V lost 3 bases to trimming and J lost 0 bases, with 15 bases between them. CDR3: CSARSSRESSYEQYF. For the CDR3, the DNA is TGCAGTGCTAGGAGTAGCAGGGAGAGCTCCTACGAGCAGTACTTC.

This clonotype was counted at least ten times. The chain joins TRBV6-2 or TRBV6-3 to TRBJ2-3; no clear D gene. Trimming cost V 2 bases and J 5 bases, with 2 bases left between them. This CDR3 is built from 11 residues. The germline V gene has CDR1 MNHEY and CDR2 SVGEGT. In nucleotides, the CDR3 is TGTGCCAGCAGTTACGGAGATACGCAGTATTTT. It yields the protein CASSYGDTQYF.

The rearrangement uses TRBV10-3 and TRBJ2-2, with TRBD2 matching 7 bases. This CDR3 is 16 amino acids long. V lost 3 bases and J lost 1; bases outside the gene matches: 5. Germline V lookup: CDR1 ENHRY, CDR2 SYGVKD. The CDR3 reads CAISERGGGNTGELFF. The CDR3 nucleotides read TGTGCCATCAGTGAAAGAGGCGGGGGGAACACCGGGGAGCTGTTTTTT.

The genes are TRBV5-1 and TRBJ1-2; D call uncertain. CDR1 is SGHRS and CDR2 is YFSETQ in the germline V gene. V dropped 4 bases and J dropped 4 bases, with 11 bases sitting between them. This CDR3 is built from 13 residues. This CDR3 reads CASSPRETYGYTF. Here the CDR3 DNA reads TGCGCCAGCAGCCCGAGGGAGACCTATGGCTACACCTTC.

V usage is TRBV7-9 and J usage is TRBJ2-5; no reliable D call. The length of the CDR3 is 15 residues. Trimming took off 7 bases at V and 4 bases at J, with 19 bases between the two ends. Germline V gives CDR1 SEHNR, CDR2 FQNEAQ (reference sequence). The CDR3: CASIPGGPERETQYF. The CDR3 DNA sequence: TGTGCCAGCATACCCGGCGGCCCAGAGAGAGAGACCCAGTACTTC.